The 13 T cell receptor beta chains in this list originate from one sample, sequenced in a study of cytomegalovirus exposure and HLA in healthy donors. The PCR was carried out with 60 Vbeta primers and 13 Jbeta primers. Measured with immunoSEQ multiplex PCR; TCRdb has only the in-frame clones, and not every one. Found here are 150,000 to 200,000 clones, more than 85% of them singletons; the top ten hold 1.5% to 2%. Sequenced input: PBMCs. The receptor set was obtained from a woman between 18 and 29 years old in good health and CMV-seronegative.

This clone was seen once. The rearrangement links TRBV7-9 to TRBJ2-1, with D unclear. Germline-derived CDR1 and CDR2 are SEHNR and FQNEAQ (reference sequence). Trimming took off 5 bases at V and 6 bases at J, with 8 bases between the two ends. The CDR3 runs 12 residues. In nucleotides, the CDR3 is TGTGCCAGCAGCCTTAGTCCCAATGAGCAGTTCTTC. Translating gives CASSLSPNEQFF. The full variable domain, with the rest looked up from reference TRBV7-9 and TRBJ2-1, is DTGVSQNPRHKITKRGQNVTFRCDPISEHNRLYWYRQTLGQGPEFLTYFQNEAQLEKSRLLSDRFSAERPKGSFSTLEIQRTEQGDSAMYLCASSLSPNEQFFGPGTRLTVL.

The genes are TRBV6-5 and TRBJ2-2; D is possibly TRBD1 (6 bases). CDR1 and CDR2 from the germline V gene are MNHEY and SVGAGI. There are 15 residues in the CDR3. V lost 5 bases, J lost 5 bases, and 15 bases lay in between. The CDR3: CASSTYRVWTGELFF. The CDR3 DNA reads TGTGCCAGCAGTACTTACAGGGTTTGGACCGGGGAGCTGTTTTTT.

This clone showed up just a few times. The chain carries TRBV28 and TRBJ1-1; D ambiguous. The V end lost 5 bases, the J end lost 6 bases, and 10 bases lay between the germline ends. CDR3 length: 12 residues. Germline-derived CDR1 and CDR2 are MDHEN and SYDVKM. The CDR3 region is CASSVVWPEAFF. The CDR3 DNA reads as TGTGCCAGCAGTGTCGTATGGCCTGAAGCTTTCTTT.

This clone has only a few counts. This chain links TRBV25-1 with TRBJ1-3; tentatively, D is TRBD1 (5 bases). Per the germline V gene, CDR1 is MGHDK and CDR2 is SYGVNS. The V end lost 2 bases, the J end lost 0 bases, and 8 bases lay between the germline ends. This CDR3 is 15 amino acids long. The CDR3 DNA reads TGTGCCAGCAGTGAAACAGGCATCTCTGGAAACACCATATATTTT. Translation gives CASSETGISGNTIYF. The variable domain in full, with the rest retrieved from reference TRBV25-1 and TRBJ1-3, is EADIYQTPRYLVIGTGKKITLECSQTMGHDKMYWYQQDPGMELHLIHYSYGVNSTEKGDLSSESTVSRIRTEHFPLTLESARPSHTSQYLCASSETGISGNTIYFGEGSWLTVV.

The chain links TRBV5-1 to TRBJ2-3; TRBD2 matches at 13 bases. J gave up 5 bases and V 4 bases, and 7 bases lay outside the gene matches. Germline loops: CDR1 SGHRS, CDR2 YFSETQ. CDR3 length: 16 amino acids. In DNA form, the CDR3 reads TGCGCCAGCAGCGAAGGGACTAGCGGGGATGGAGATACGCAGTATTTT. Protein sequence: CASSEGTSGDGDTQYF. The full variable domain, rest sourced from reference TRBV5-1 and TRBJ2-3, is KAGVTQTPRYLIKTRGQQVTLSCSPISGHRSVSWYQQTPGQGLQFLFEYFSETQRNKGNFPGRFSGRQFSNSRSEMNVSTLELGDSALYLCASSEGTSGDGDTQYFGPGTRLTVL.

This sequence joins TRBV10-2 and TRBJ2-6; D ambiguous. The V end was cut by 7 bases, the J end by 1 base, with 11 bases between. Germline V gene lookup returns CDR1 WSHSY and CDR2 SAAADI. The CDR3 runs 15 residues. The CDR3 nucleotides read TGCGCCAGCACCCTTAGTGTTTCTGGGGCCAACGTCCTGACTTTC. Its translation is CASTLSVSGANVLTF.

This chain links TRBV10-2 with TRBJ1-1; 9 bases fit TRBD1. Germline CDR1 is WSHSY and CDR2 is SAAADI. V gave up 6 bases and J gave up 5 bases; unmatched junction bases: 7. The length of the CDR3 is 14 residues. CDR3 bases: TGCGCCAGCAGCCAACAGGGGGCGAGAACTGAAGCTTTCTTT. This gives the protein CASSQQGARTEAFF.

The count of this clone is one. V usage is TRBV9 and J usage is TRBJ2-7; a possible D gene is TRBD2 (7 bases). The CDR3 consists of 15 residues. Per germline, CDR1 SGDLS and CDR2 YYNGEE. V lost 2 bases to trimming and J lost 0 bases, with 12 bases between them. The CDR3 is CASSVGGPSSYEQYF. In DNA form, the CDR3 reads TGTGCCAGCAGCGTCGGGGGGCCCTCCTCCTACGAGCAGTACTTC.

CDR3 region: CASSPDHPGGDEQYF. The CDR3 nucleotides read TGTGCCAGCTCACCAGATCATCCAGGGGGCGACGAGCAGTACTTC. This sequence joins TRBV18 and TRBJ2-7; 8 bases fit TRBD1. The CDR3 length is 15 residues. Trimming at V came to 2 bases and at J to 5 bases, leaving 8 bases not matched to a gene. CDR1 KGHSH and CDR2 LQKENI come from the germline V gene.

This clone has just a few counts. The rearrangement links TRBV4-3 to TRBJ2-7, with D possibly TRBD1 on 5 matching bases. The germline V and J ends were trimmed by 1 base and 0 bases, with 10 bases remaining between them. CDR1 and CDR2 (germline): LGHNA, YSLEER. This CDR3 spans 15 amino acids. The CDR3 nucleotides are TGCGCCAGCAGCCAAGGAGCCGGACACTCCTACGAGCAGTACTTC. Its protein product is CASSQGAGHSYEQYF.

J is TRBJ1-4 and V is TRBV6-5, with 8 nucleotides matching TRBD1. J was trimmed by 8 bases and V by 6 bases; bases with no gene match: 11. This CDR3 comprises 15 residues. The V gene's germline CDR1 is MNHEY and CDR2 SVGAGI. The CDR3 DNA reads as TGTGCCAGCAGCCGGACAGGGCCCGCTTGGGAAAAACTGTTTTTT. It encodes CASSRTGPAWEKLFF.

This rearrangement joins TRBV28 to TRBJ1-5; possible D gene TRBD1, 5 bases. The V gene's germline CDR1 is MDHEN and CDR2 SYDVKM. The CDR3 contains 13 residues. CDR3 region: CASGGDFNQPQHF. The CDR3, as DNA: TGTGCTTCCGGCGGGGACTTCAATCAGCCCCAGCATTTT.

The chain employs TRBV9 and TRBJ2-1; 8 bases fit TRBD2. Germline V gene sequence: CDR1 SGDLS, CDR2 YYNGEE. The CDR3 contains 17 residues. V gave up 0 bases and J gave up 8 bases; unmatched junction bases: 13. CDR3: CASSVVAGGIEYDEQFF. The CDR3 DNA follows: TGTGCCAGCAGCGTAGTGGCGGGAGGTATCGAATACGATGAGCAGTTCTTC.